Below, 12 T cell receptor beta chains from the same sample are listed, as sequenced in a study of graft-versus-host responses after intestinal transplantation. The graft tissue was processed, and this released both intraepithelial and lamina propria lymphocytes. Only in-frame clones appear in the TCRdb table, and some are missing; sequencing was by immunoSEQ multiplex PCR. The profile shows 37,000 or so clones, roughly 87% of them singletons. Here the sequenced sample was ileum tissue, taken around 190 days after intestinal transplant. Receptors originate from a human patient who received an intestinal transplant, so some T cells may come from the graft donor.

This clone was counted only a few times. The rearrangement links TRBV4-1 to TRBJ1-2; D uncertain. The CDR3 contains 14 residues. Germline CDR1 reads MGHRA; CDR2 reads YSYEKL. V was clipped by 4 bases and J by 2 bases, with 11 bases between them. The CDR3 nucleotides are TGCGCCAGCAGCCCTCTAGACCAGAACTATGGCTACACCTTC. The encoded protein is CASSPLDQNYGYTF.

The chain uses TRBV5-6 and TRBJ2-4, with D perhaps matching TRBD1 or TRBD2 (6 bases each). The CDR3 runs 14 residues. The germline V gene encodes CDR1 SGHDT and CDR2 YYEEEE. The V end lost 6 bases, the J end lost 6 bases, and 16 bases lay between the germline ends. The CDR3 DNA sequence: TGTGCCAGCACCGCAGGGGAGGTTGGAAACATTCAGTACTTC. Residues: CASTAGEVGNIQYF.

This clone has only a few counts. The rearrangement links TRBV4-1 to TRBJ1-2; 10 bases fit TRBD1. This CDR3 has 15 residues. Germline values: CDR1 MGHRA, CDR2 YSYEKL. With V trimmed by 4 bases and J by 3 bases, 5 bases remained unmatched. CDR3: CASSPRTGGDYGYTF. The CDR3 bases are TGCGCCAGCAGCCCTCGGACAGGGGGAGACTATGGCTACACCTTC.

The chain carries TRBV5-1 and TRBJ2-5, with 7 bases identical to TRBD2. V trimming: 3 bases; J trimming: 4 bases; junction bases outside the gene matches: 15. There are 17 residues in the CDR3. CDR1 is SGHRS and CDR2 is YFSETQ in the germline V gene. The CDR3 DNA reads as TGCGCCAGCAGCTCCGCTCGGGACGGCAGGGAGGGAGAGACCCAGTACTTC. Translation gives CASSSARDGREGETQYF.

The chain is built from TRBV5-6 and TRBJ2-5; 9 bases map to TRBD2. CDR1 and CDR2 from the germline V gene are SGHDT and YYEEEE. CDR3 length: 16 amino acids. With 4 bases clipped from V and 2 bases from J, the junction kept 9 bases outside the gene matches. The CDR3 is CASSPGVAGGQETQYF. CDR3 DNA sequence: TGTGCCAGCAGCCCCGGCGTGGCGGGGGGGCAAGAGACCCAGTACTTC. Full variable domain (outside the CDR3, taken from reference TRBV5-6 and TRBJ2-5): DAGVTQSPTHLIKTRGQQVTLRCSPKSGHDTVSWYQQALGQGPQFIFQYYEEEERQRGNFPDRFSGHQFPNYSSELNVNALLLGDSALYLCASSPGVAGGQETQYFGPGTRLLVL.

The V call is TRBV1, the J call TRBJ1-3. TRBV1 is a listed pseudogene. The length of the CDR3 is 17 residues. CDR3 nucleotides: TGCACCAGCAGCCAAGTTCTGTCCGTTAGCTCTGGAAACACCATATATTTT. This translates into CTSSQVLSVSSGNTIYF.

The J gene is TRBJ2-7, the V gene TRBV2, with no clear D. Trimming shortened V by 6 bases and J by 0 bases, and 27 bases separated the two germline ends. The CDR3 is 19 amino acids. The V gene's germline CDR1 is SNHLY and CDR2 FYNNEI. The CDR3 region has the DNA TGTGCCAGCAGCGACCCCACCAACCGCGGACGGGTAAGCTCCTACGAGCAGTACTTC. Amino acid sequence: CASSDPTNRGRVSSYEQYF.

CDR3 coding DNA: TGTGCCAGCAGTTTCGGTACAGGGTCCGGGGAGCTGTTTTTT. Translation: CASSFGTGSGELFF. The rearrangement links TRBV27 to TRBJ2-2, with TRBD1 as a possible D gene (6 bases). Germline V lookup: CDR1 MNHEY, CDR2 SMNVEV (reference sequence). Trimming left V 3 bases short and J 6 bases short, with 11 bases between. The CDR3 is made up of 14 amino acids.

The CDR3 reads CASSLDGLNTGELFF. CDR3 coding DNA: TGTGCCAGCAGCTTGGACGGGCTGAACACCGGGGAGCTGTTTTTT. This chain joins TRBV11-3 and TRBJ2-2; D is undetermined. The CDR3 is 15 residues long. Looked up from germline, CDR1 is SGHNT and CDR2 is YENEEA. The V and J ends lost 3 bases and 1 base respectively, with 9 bases between them.

V and J are TRBV7-5 and TRBJ2-7. TRBV7-5 counts as a pseudogene. CDR3 size: 17 residues. The CDR3 sequence: CARSIPGRRGRSYEQYF. For the CDR3, the DNA is TGTGCCAGAAGCATACCCGGGAGGAGGGGGCGCTCCTACGAGCAGTACTTC.

This chain uses TRBV6-1 with TRBJ2-7; the match to TRBD1 covers 11 bases. CDR1 is MNHNS, CDR2 SASEGT, per germline. The CDR3 consists of 15 residues. J was trimmed by 4 bases and V by 2 bases; bases with no gene match: 4. The CDR3: CASSESGTGGYEQYF. The CDR3 DNA is TGTGCCAGCAGTGAATCGGGGACAGGGGGGTACGAGCAGTACTTC.

The rearrangement joins TRBV6-5 to TRBJ2-1; TRBD2 matches 9 bases. CDR1 is MNHEY and CDR2 is SVGAGI in the germline V gene. The J segment lost 3 bases and the V segment lost 6 bases, leaving 3 bases of the junction unmatched. This CDR3 comprises 14 residues. Here the CDR3 reads CASSGLARYNEQFF. Here the CDR3 DNA reads TGTGCCAGCAGCGGACTAGCGCGCTACAATGAGCAGTTCTTC.